This TCR beta chain comes out of a study of T cell changes during pregnancy in multiple sclerosis. Profiling relied on immunoSEQ multiplex PCR, and the TCRdb table lists in-frame clones only, not all of them. Of 90,000 to 130,000 clones in the sample, approximately 90% were seen once. The CDR3 runs 13 residues. Germline CDR1 reads SGHVS; CDR2 reads FQNEAQ. V shed 3 bases, J shed 4 bases, and the junction held 2 bases outside the gene matches. Only one count was recorded for this clone. Sequencing used peripheral blood, obtained in the third trimester of pregnancy. The J gene is TRBJ1-1, the V gene TRBV7-8, with 7 nucleotides matching TRBD1. This TCR derives from a female donor with multiple sclerosis, enrolled in a pregnancy study. The CDR3 sequence is CASSFPGGTEAFF. For the CDR3, the DNA is TGTGCCAGCAGCTTTCCAGGGGGCACTGAAGCTTTCTTT.